This T cell receptor (beta chain) was recovered during a study of identical twins. A universal primer site came from template switching; cDNA carried unique molecular identifiers. MiXCR was run by TCRdb on the 5' RACE reads, yielding one entry per CDR3 protein. Altogether more than 650,000 distinct CDR3 sequences are present, around 5.7% being singletons, with the ten largest covering about 1.8%. The germline gives CDR1 LGHDT, CDR2 YNNKEL (reference sequence). V was clipped by 6 bases and J by 0 bases, with 15 bases between them. This CDR3 contains 15 residues. Of note for this clonotype: Its matching antigen is unknown.

Study findings and constraints: Insertions were fewer in abundant cord blood beta clonotypes, whereas memory repertoires showed none of this pattern. Monozygotic twins shared more out-of-frame TCR alpha than recombination models predicted.

The clonotype comes from a man between 18 and 35 years old in good health. This chain joins TRBV3-1 and TRBJ2-7; D could derive from TRBD1 or TRBD2 (5 bases each). The sample comprised naive T cells sorted from blood. The CDR3 coding sequence is TGTGCCAGCAGTCAAAGGGACGGTCGCTCCTACGAGCAGTACTTC. Its translation is CASSQRDGRSYEQYF.